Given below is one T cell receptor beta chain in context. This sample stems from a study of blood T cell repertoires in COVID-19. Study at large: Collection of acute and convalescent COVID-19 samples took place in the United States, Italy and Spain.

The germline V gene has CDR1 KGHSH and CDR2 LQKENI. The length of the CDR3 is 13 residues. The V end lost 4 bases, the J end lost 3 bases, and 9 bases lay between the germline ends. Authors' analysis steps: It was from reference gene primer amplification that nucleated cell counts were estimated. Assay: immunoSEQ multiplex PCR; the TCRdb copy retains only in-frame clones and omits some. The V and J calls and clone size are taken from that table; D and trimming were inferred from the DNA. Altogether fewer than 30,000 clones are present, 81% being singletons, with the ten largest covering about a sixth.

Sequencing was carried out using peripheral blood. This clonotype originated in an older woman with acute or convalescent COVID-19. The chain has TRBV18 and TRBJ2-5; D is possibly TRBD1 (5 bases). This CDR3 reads CASSRSGKETQYF. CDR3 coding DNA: TGTGCCAGCTCACGATCAGGGAAAGAGACCCAGTACTTC.